These T cell receptor beta chains were read from a single sample in a study of blood T cell repertoires in COVID-19. TCRdb keeps only in-frame clones here, not all; method: immunoSEQ multiplex PCR. The sample holds under 300,000 clones; roughly 90% are singletons and the top ten take approximately 0.85%. Sequenced sample: peripheral blood. Receptors were obtained from a woman in her 40s who had recovered from COVID-19. Each CDR3 is given with its conserved first and last residue. The D gene is left open where the match is weak. Not all rows give a size; the values are once, few, many and, for expanded clones, a class.

v_call	d_call	j_call	cdr3_length	clone_size	cdr3_aa	cdr3_nt
TRBV5-5	.	TRBJ1-1	14	.	CASSLTGWRPEAFF	TGTGCCAGCAGCTTGACAGGGTGGCGGCCTGAAGCTTTCTTT
TRBV10-3	.	TRBJ1-4	14	.	CAISDGLSGEKLFF	TGTGCCATCAGTGACGGACTTTCGGGTGAAAAACTGTTTTTT
TRBV28	.	TRBJ1-2	12	.	CASSQGQSGYTF	TGTGCCAGCAGTCAAGGACAGTCTGGCTACACCTTC
TRBV4-2	TRBD2	TRBJ2-7	15	.	CASSQVTSGSYEQYF	TGTGCCAGCAGCCAAGTAACTAGCGGGAGCTACGAGCAGTACTTC
TRBV9	TRBD1	TRBJ2-1	15	.	CASSGGTGGLNEQFF	TGTGCCAGCAGCGGAGGGACAGGGGGATTGAATGAGCAGTTCTTC
TRBV9	.	TRBJ2-7	11	.	CASTVLYEQYF	TGTGCCAGCACCGTACTTTACGAGCAGTACTTC
TRBV19	TRBD1	TRBJ2-1	15	once	CASRLRQGLGNEQFF	TGTGCCAGCCGCCTAAGACAGGGGTTGGGGAATGAGCAGTTCTTC
TRBV6-4	TRBD1	TRBJ2-7	14	.	CASSPGQASYEQYF	TGTGCCAGCAGTCCCGGACAGGCCTCCTACGAGCAGTACTTC
TRBV18	.	TRBJ2-1	14	.	CASSPLRGNNEQFF	TGTGCCAGCTCACCACTTAGGGGTAACAATGAGCAGTTCTTC
TRBV10-2	TRBD1	TRBJ1-4	15	.	CASSPAQGGNEKLFF	TGCGCCAGCAGTCCCGCACAGGGGGGAAATGAAAAACTGTTTTTT
TRBV18	TRBD2	TRBJ2-7	16	.	CASSPPSSGGSYEQYF	TGTGCCAGCTCACCACCCTCTAGCGGAGGCTCCTACGAGCAGTACTTC
TRBV7-6	TRBD1	TRBJ1-2	15	.	CASSSRQGSLGGYTF	TGTGCCAGCAGCTCGCGACAGGGGAGCCTAGGAGGCTACACCTTC
TRBV25-1	.	TRBJ2-5	13	.	CASSEENGETQYF	TGTGCCAGCAGTGAAGAAAACGGGGAGACCCAGTACTTC
TRBV30	TRBD1	TRBJ1-4	17	.	CAWSPSGTGVPNEKLFF	TGTGCCTGGAGTCCTTCAGGGACAGGGGTCCCAAATGAAAAACTGTTTTTT
TRBV15	TRBD2	TRBJ2-1	21	once	CATSRDICSTSGRYLSCEQFF	TGTGCCACCAGCAGAGATATTTGTTCGACTAGCGGGAGATATTTATCTTGTGAGCAGTTCTTC
TRBV5-5	TRBD1	TRBJ2-5	15	.	CASSLDRGSLETQYF	TGTGCCAGCAGCTTGGACAGGGGGTCTCTGGAGACCCAGTACTTC
TRBV10-3	TRBD2	TRBJ2-7	13	.	CAITAGGSYEQYF	TGTGCCATCACAGCGGGAGGGTCCTACGAGCAGTACTTC
TRBV28	.	TRBJ2-7	15	once	CASSLYPDSSYEQYF	TGTGCCAGCAGTTTATACCCGGACAGTTCCTACGAGCAGTACTTC
TRBV5-1	.	TRBJ2-3	14	.	CASSLAESTDTQYF	TGCGCCAGCAGCTTGGCAGAATCTACAGATACGCAGTATTTT
TRBV29-1	TRBD2	TRBJ2-3	15	.	CSVWTSYSSTDTQYF	TGCAGCGTGTGGACTAGCTATTCTAGCACAGATACGCAGTATTTT
TRBV6-2/TRBV6-3	.	TRBJ2-7	11	.	CASSFTQEQYF	TGTGCCAGCAGTTTTACCCAGGAGCAGTACTTC
TRBV30	.	TRBJ2-3	11	.	CAWTKGVTQYF	TGTGCCTGGACCAAAGGGGTGACGCAGTATTTT